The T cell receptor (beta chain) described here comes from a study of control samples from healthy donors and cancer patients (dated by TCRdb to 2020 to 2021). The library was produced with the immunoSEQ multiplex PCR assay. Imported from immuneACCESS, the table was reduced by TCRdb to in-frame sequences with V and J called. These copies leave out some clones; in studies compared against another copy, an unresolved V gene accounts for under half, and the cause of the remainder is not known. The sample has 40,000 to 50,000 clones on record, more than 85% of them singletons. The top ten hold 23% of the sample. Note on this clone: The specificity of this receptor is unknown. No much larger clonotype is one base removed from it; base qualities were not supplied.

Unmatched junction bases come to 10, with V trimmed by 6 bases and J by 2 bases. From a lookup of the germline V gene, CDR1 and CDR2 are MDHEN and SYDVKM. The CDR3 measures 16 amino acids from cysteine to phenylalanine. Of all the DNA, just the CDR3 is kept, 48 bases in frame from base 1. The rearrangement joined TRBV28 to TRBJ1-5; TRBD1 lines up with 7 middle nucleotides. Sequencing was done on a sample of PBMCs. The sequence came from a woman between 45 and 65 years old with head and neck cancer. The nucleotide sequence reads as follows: TGTGCCAGCAGACCCCAACAGGGGATGGGCAATCAGCCCCAGCATTTT. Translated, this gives CASRPQQGMGNQPQHF.